The subject of this entry is one T cell receptor (beta chain). Those who participated ranged in age from roughly 18 to 100 years and resided in about 24 US areas. Participants' reported clinical history set cohort assignment. The data were obtained in a study of blood T cell repertoires in COVID-19. Study details: In each case, the material was cDNA or gDNA derived from T cells, B-cell-depleted T cells, or PBMCs.

Per the original data handling: Cell counts per sample came from amplifying reference gene primers. The data were produced by immunoSEQ multiplex PCR, yet TCRdb's version contains in-frame clones alone and is incomplete. V and J calls plus clone size are reproduced from that table; the DNA served to infer D and trimming. Of around 300,000 clones in the sample, about 87% were seen once. This receptor was identified in a woman aged 50 to 60 who had recovered from COVID-19. Sequenced input: PBMCs or T cells enriched from blood (not recorded which).

For the CDR3, the DNA is TGTGCCAGCAGCCCTCCGACTAGCGGGAAAAGTAGTCGGTACAATGAGCAGTTCTTC. Translation: CASSPPTSGKSSRYNEQFF. The chain joins TRBV13 to TRBJ2-1; 11 bases match TRBD2. CDR3 length: 19 residues. With V trimmed by 5 bases and J by 4 bases, 16 bases remained unmatched. Germline V lookup: CDR1 PRHDT, CDR2 FYEKMQ (reference sequence).